The 4 T cell receptor beta chains below were found in one sample sequenced in a study of T cells after posttransplantation cyclophosphamide. The assay was immunoSEQ multiplex PCR, and TCRdb's table has in-frame clones only and misses some. Among about 7,300 clones listed, approximately 91% were seen once. Sequenced sample: CD4+ T cells sorted from blood. Receptor source: a woman aged 45-65 years in good health and a related stem cell transplant donor.

This sequence joins TRBV7-3 and TRBJ2-1, with 11 positions matching TRBD2. The V gene end was trimmed by 5 bases and the J gene end by 10 bases; junction bases not matched to a gene: 13. The CDR3 covers 16 residues. Germline CDR1 and CDR2: SGHTA and FQGTGA. The CDR3 nucleotides are TGTGCCAGCAGCCCCAGGCGGGGACTAGCGGTGAAGGAGCAGTTCTTC. This translates into CASSPRRGLAVKEQFF.

The chain joins TRBV7-2 to TRBJ1-1; the D gene is possibly TRBD1 (6 bases). The CDR3 has 14 residues. The V gene lost 4 bases and the J gene lost 2 bases, with 11 bases spanning the gap. Germline V gives CDR1 SGHTA, CDR2 FQGNSA. CDR3 DNA sequence: TGTGCCAGCAGCTCCGCCAGGGGAAACACTGAAGCTTTCTTT. Translating gives CASSSARGNTEAFF.

The chain recombines TRBV13 with TRBJ2-2, with D tentatively TRBD2 (6 bases). V lost 1 base and J lost 7, with 22 bases in between. This CDR3 is 18 amino acids long. Germline CDR1 reads PRHDT; CDR2 reads FYEKMQ (reference sequence). The CDR3 region is CASSLEGKSGVESGELFF. DNA of the CDR3: TGTGCCAGCAGCTTAGAGGGAAAATCGGGGGTCGAGAGCGGGGAGCTGTTTTTT. Full variable domain (outside the CDR3, taken from reference TRBV13 and TRBJ2-2): AAGVIQSPRHLIKEKRETATLKCYPIPRHDTVYWYQQGPGQDPQFLISFYEKMQSDKGSIPDRFSAQQFSDYHSELNMSSLELGDSALYFCASSLEGKSGVESGELFFGEGSRLTVL.

The chain employs TRBV30 and TRBJ1-4, with D perhaps matching TRBD1 (6 bases). Between the trimmed V and J ends, which lost 3 bases and 8 bases, there was a span of 16 bases. Germline CDR1 reads GTSNPN; CDR2 reads SVGIG (reference sequence). The CDR3 has 14 residues. The CDR3 DNA reads TGTGCCTGGAGCACAGGGTCCAGGCGAGAAAAACTGTTTTTT. This gives the protein CAWSTGSRREKLFF.